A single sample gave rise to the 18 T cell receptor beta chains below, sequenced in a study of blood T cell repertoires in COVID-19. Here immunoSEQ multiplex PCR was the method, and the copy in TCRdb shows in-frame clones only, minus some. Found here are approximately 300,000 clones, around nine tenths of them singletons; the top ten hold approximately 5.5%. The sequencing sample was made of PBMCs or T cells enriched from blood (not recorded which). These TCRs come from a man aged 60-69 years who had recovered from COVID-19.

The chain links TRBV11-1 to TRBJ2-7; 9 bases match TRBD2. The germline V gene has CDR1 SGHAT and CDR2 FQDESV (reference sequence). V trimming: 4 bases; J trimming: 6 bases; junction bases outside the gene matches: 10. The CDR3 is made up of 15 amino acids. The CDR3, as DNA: TGTGCCAGCAGCTACCCCGGGACTAGCCCAGTCGAGCAGTACTTC. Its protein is CASSYPGTSPVEQYF.

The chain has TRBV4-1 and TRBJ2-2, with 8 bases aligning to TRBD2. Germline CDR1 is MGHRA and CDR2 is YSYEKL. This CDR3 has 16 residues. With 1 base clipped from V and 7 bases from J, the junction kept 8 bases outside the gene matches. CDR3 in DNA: TGCGCCAGCAGCCAAGGGGACGGGAGGGGACTCGGGGAGCTGTTTTTT. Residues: CASSQGDGRGLGELFF.

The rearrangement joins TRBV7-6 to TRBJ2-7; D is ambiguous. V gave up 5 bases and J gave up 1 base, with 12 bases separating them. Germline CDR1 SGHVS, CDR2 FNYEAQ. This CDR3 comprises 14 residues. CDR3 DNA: TGTGCCAGCAGCCCCAGACTGCGATCCTACGAGCAGTACTTC. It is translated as CASSPRLRSYEQYF.

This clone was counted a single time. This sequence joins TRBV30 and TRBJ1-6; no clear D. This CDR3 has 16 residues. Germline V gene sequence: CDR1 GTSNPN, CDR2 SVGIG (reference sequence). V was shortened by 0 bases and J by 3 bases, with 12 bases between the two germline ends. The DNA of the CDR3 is TGTGCCTGGAGTGTACTAGGGAATATCTATAATTCACCCCTCCACTTT. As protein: CAWSVLGNIYNSPLHF.

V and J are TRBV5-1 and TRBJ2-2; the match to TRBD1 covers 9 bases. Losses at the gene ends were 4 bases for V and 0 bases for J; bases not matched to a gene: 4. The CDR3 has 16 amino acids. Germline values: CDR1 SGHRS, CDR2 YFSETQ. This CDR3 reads CASSGGQGANTGELFF. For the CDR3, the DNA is TGCGCCAGCAGCGGGGGACAGGGCGCGAACACCGGGGAGCTGTTTTTT.

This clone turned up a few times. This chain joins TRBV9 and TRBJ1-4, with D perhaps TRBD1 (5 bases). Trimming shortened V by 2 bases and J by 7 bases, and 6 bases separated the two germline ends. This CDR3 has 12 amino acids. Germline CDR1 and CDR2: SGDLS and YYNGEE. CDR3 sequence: CASSVRGEKLFF. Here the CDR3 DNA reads TGTGCCAGCAGCGTTAGGGGTGAAAAACTGTTTTTT.

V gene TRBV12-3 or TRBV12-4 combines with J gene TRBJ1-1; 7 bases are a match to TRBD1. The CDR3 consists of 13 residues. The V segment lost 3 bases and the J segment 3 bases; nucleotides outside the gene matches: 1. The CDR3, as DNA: TGTGCCAGCAGTTTTGGGACAGACACTGAAGCTTTCTTT. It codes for CASSFGTDTEAFF.

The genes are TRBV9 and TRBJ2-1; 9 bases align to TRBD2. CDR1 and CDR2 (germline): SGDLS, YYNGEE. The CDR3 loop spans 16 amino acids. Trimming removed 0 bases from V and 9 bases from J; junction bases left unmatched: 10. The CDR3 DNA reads TGTGCCAGCAGCGTAGGAGGCGGGAGGGCCGGGGGTGAGCAGTTCTTC. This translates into CASSVGGGRAGGEQFF.

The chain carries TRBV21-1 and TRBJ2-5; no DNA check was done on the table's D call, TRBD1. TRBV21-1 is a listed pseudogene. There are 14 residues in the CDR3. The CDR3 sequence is CASNSDREQETQYF. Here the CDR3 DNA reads TGTGCCAGCAACTCGGACAGGGAACAAGAGACCCAGTACTTC.

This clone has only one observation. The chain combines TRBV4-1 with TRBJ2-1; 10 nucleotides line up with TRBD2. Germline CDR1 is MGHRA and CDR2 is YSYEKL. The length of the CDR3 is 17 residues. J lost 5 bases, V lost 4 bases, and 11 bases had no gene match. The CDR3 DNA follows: TGCGCCAGCAGCCGATCAGAGCGGGAGGGGATAAACAATGAGCAGTTCTTC. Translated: CASSRSEREGINNEQFF.

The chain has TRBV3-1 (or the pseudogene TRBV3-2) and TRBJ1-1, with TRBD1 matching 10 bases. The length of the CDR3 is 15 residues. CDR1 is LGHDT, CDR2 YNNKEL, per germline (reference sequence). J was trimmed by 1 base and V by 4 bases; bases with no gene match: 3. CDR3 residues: CASSPWDRGNTEAFF. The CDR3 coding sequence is TGTGCCAGCAGCCCATGGGACAGGGGGAACACTGAAGCTTTCTTT.

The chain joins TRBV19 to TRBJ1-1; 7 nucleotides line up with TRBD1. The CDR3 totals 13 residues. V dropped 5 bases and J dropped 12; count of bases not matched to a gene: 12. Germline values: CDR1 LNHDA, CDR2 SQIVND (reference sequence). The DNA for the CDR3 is TGTGCCAGTAGTTTCTCCGACAGGGACCGGACTTTCTTT. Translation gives CASSFSDRDRTFF.

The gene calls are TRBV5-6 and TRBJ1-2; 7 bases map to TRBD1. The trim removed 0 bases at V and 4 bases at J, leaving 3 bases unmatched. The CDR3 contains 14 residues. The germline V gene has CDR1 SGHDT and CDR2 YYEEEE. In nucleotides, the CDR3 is TGTGCCAGCAGCTTGGACAGGGGCTCCTATGGCTACACCTTC. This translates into CASSLDRGSYGYTF.

CDR3 sequence reads: CASNSPNYGYTF. The CDR3, as DNA: TGTGCCAGCAACAGCCCGAACTATGGCTACACCTTC. V usage is TRBV9 and J usage is TRBJ1-2; D is unresolved. The length of the CDR3 is 12 residues. Germline V gene data show CDR1 as SGDLS and CDR2 as YYNGEE. Deletions cut 6 bases from V and 2 bases from J, with 8 bases between.

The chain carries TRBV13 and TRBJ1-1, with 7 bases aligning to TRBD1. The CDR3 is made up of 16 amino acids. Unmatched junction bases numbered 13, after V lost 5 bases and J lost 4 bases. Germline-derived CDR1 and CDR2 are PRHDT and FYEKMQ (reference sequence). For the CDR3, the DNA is TGTGCCAGCAGCCCCTGGACAGGAGGGTTCCTCACTGAAGCTTTCTTT. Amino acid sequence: CASSPWTGGFLTEAFF. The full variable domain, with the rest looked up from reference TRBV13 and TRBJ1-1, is AAGVIQSPRHLIKEKRETATLKCYPIPRHDTVYWYQQGPGQDPQFLISFYEKMQSDKGSIPDRFSAQQFSDYHSELNMSSLELGDSALYFCASSPWTGGFLTEAFFGQGTRLTVV.

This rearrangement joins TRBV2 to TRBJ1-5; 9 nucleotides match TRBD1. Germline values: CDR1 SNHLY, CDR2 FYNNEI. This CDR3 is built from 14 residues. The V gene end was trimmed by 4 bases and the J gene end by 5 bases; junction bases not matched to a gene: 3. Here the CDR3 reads CASSVGDRDQPQHF. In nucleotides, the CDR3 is TGTGCCAGCAGTGTAGGGGACAGGGATCAGCCCCAGCATTTT.

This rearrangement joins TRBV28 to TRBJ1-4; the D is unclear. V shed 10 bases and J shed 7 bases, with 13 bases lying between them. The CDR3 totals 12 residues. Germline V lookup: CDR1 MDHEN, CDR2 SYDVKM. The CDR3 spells CATLGVVEKLFF. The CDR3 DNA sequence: TGTGCCACCCTCGGAGTGGTTGAAAAACTGTTTTTT.

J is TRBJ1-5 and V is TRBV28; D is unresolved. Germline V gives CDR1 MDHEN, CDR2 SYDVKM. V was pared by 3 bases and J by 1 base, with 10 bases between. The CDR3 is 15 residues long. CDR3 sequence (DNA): TGTGCCAGCAGTTTCCCCAACACGAGCAATCAGCCCCAGCATTTT. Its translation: CASSFPNTSNQPQHF.